The next 8 T cell receptor beta chains were all read from a single sample in a study of Ad26.COV2.S vaccination and SARS-CoV-2 variants (dated by TCRdb to 2020 to 2022). Preparation of the library involved the immunoSEQ multiplex PCR assay. Entries here come from immuneACCESS through TCRdb and include only in-frame sequences with V and J called. Some clones fail to appear in such tables; in the studies checked, an unresolved V gene covers under half of the shortfall, and the cause of the remainder is unknown. The sample records 350,000 to 450,000 clones, just over 90% of which are singletons. The ten largest make up 3% to 4% of the sample. This specimen's time point label, per the study, means: individuals recovered from natural SARS-CoV-2 infection. Sequencing was performed on peripheral blood, taken after recovery from COVID-19. These receptors all come from a human donor who had recovered from COVID-19.

The chain combines TRBV3-1 (or the pseudogene TRBV3-2) with TRBJ1-3; D remains unclear. Trimming took off 3 bases at V and 2 bases at J, with 11 bases between the two ends. CDR3 length: 15 amino acids. CDR1 and CDR2 from the germline V gene are LGHDT and YNNKEL (reference sequence). This chain's CDR3 is CASSQSSLAGNTIYF. CDR3 coding DNA: TGTGCCAGCAGCCAGAGCAGTTTGGCTGGAAACACCATATATTTT.

The V and J genes are TRBV12-3 or TRBV12-4 and TRBJ1-1; D ambiguous. Trimming removed 6 bases at V and 5 bases at J, with 10 bases between. CDR3 length equals 12 residues. CDR3 coding DNA: TGTGCCAGCAGACCCGTCGGGACTGAAGCTTTCTTT. Its translation: CASRPVGTEAFF.

This chain links TRBV4-1 with TRBJ1-4, with D unclear. The CDR3 consists of 16 residues. V lost 4 bases and J 3 bases, leaving 15 bases between the germline ends. Per germline, CDR1 MGHRA and CDR2 YSYEKL. The CDR3 loop reads CASSRTIWASNEKLFF. DNA for the CDR3: TGCGCCAGCAGCCGAACTATATGGGCATCTAATGAAAAACTGTTTTTT.

The rearrangement joins TRBV3-1 (or the pseudogene TRBV3-2) to TRBJ2-1, with 7 bases matching TRBD1. Unmatched junction bases numbered 6, after V lost 3 bases and J lost 7 bases. The CDR3 length is 14 residues. Germline CDR1 LGHDT, CDR2 YNNKEL (reference sequence). Here the CDR3 DNA reads TGTGCCAGCAGCCAGGGGGCAGGGGGAAATGAGCAGTTCTTC. Translating it yields CASSQGAGGNEQFF.

The CDR3 loop reads CASSLGAGANTDTQYF. CDR3 coding DNA: TGTGCCAGCAGCTTAGGAGCGGGGGCGAACACAGATACGCAGTATTTT. The rearrangement joins TRBV7-6 to TRBJ2-3; 8 bases fit TRBD2. The CDR3 is made up of 16 amino acids. Per the germline V gene, CDR1 is SGHVS and CDR2 is FNYEAQ. V shed 1 base and J 2 bases; nucleotides not matched to a gene: 5. Filled out from reference TRBV7-6 and TRBJ2-3, the complete variable domain reads GAGVSQSPRYKVTKRGQDVALRCDPISGHVSLYWYRQALGQGPEFLTYFNYEAQQDKSGLPNDRFSAERPEGSISTLTIQRTEQRDSAMYRCASSLGAGANTDTQYFGPGTRLTVL.

The rearrangement uses TRBV6-5 and TRBJ1-2, with D maybe TRBD1 (5 bases). V was cut by 10 bases and J by 6 bases, with 12 bases left in between. The germline CDR1 and CDR2 sequences are MNHEY and SVGAGI. This CDR3 is 11 amino acids long. The CDR3 sequence is CAIGRDNGYTF. The DNA of the CDR3 is TGTGCCATCGGCAGGGATAATGGCTACACCTTC.

The chain recombines TRBV11-3 with TRBJ1-1; 10 nucleotides line up with TRBD1. Germline assignment: CDR1 SGHNT and CDR2 YENEEA. The V gene end was trimmed by 10 bases and the J gene end by 2 bases; junction bases not matched to a gene: 10. The CDR3 runs to 15 residues. CDR3 sequence reads: CATNGTGDPNTEAFF. The CDR3 DNA follows: TGTGCCACCAATGGGACAGGGGACCCTAACACTGAAGCTTTCTTT.

The chain carries TRBV2 and TRBJ1-4, with 7 bases aligning to TRBD1. V dropped 7 bases and J dropped 7; count of bases not matched to a gene: 9. This CDR3 spans 14 amino acids. CDR1 and CDR2 from the germline V gene are SNHLY and FYNNEI. The CDR3 region has the DNA TGTGCCAGCACCCCGACAGGGACCCTTGAAAAACTGTTTTTT. It codes for CASTPTGTLEKLFF.